These 14 T cell receptor beta chains came from one sample sequenced in a study of blood T cell repertoires in COVID-19. Sequencing used immunoSEQ multiplex PCR; TCRdb keeps in-frame clones, though not all of them. The data contain tens of thousands of clones, over 75% of them singletons. The sample taken for sequencing was peripheral blood. Receptors originate from a man aged 45-65 years with acute or convalescent COVID-19.

This rearrangement joins TRBV19 to TRBJ1-4, with D possibly TRBD1 on 6 matching bases. Germline V gene lookup returns CDR1 LNHDA and CDR2 SQIVND (reference sequence). The CDR3 is made up of 14 amino acids. V lost 4 bases and J lost 7, with 13 bases in between. The CDR3 DNA sequence: TGTGCCAGTAGTAGTTGGGACAAGTCTGAAAAACTGTTTTTT. It specifies CASSSWDKSEKLFF.

The gene calls are TRBV9 and TRBJ2-3, with 9 positions matching TRBD2. The CDR3 is 15 amino acids. Germline assignment: CDR1 SGDLS and CDR2 YYNGEE. V gave up 3 bases and J gave up 0 bases; unmatched junction bases: 2. The CDR3 DNA is TGTGCCAGCAGCGGTCTAGCGGGAAGCACAGATACGCAGTATTTT. Translation: CASSGLAGSTDTQYF.

This sequence joins TRBV12-3 or TRBV12-4 and TRBJ1-2; no clear D gene. Trimming shortened V by 7 bases and J by 4 bases, and 13 bases separated the two germline ends. This CDR3 is built from 13 residues. The CDR3 coding sequence is TGTGCCAGCACCCCCCTCCCGGGCTATGGCTACACCTTC. Protein sequence: CASTPLPGYGYTF.

The chain joins TRBV18 to TRBJ1-2; weak D call: TRBD1 (6 bases). From germline, CDR1 is KGHSH and CDR2 LQKENI. Trimming removed 3 bases from V and 7 bases from J, with 24 bases in between. The CDR3 covers 17 residues. CDR3 loop: CASSPVQGEVTFSGYTF. The CDR3, as DNA: TGTGCCAGCTCACCCGTACAGGGAGAGGTGACCTTTAGTGGCTACACCTTC.

The V and J genes are TRBV19 and TRBJ1-1; D not certain. Germline CDR1 is LNHDA and CDR2 is SQIVND (reference sequence). V was shortened by 0 bases and J by 3 bases, with 8 bases between the two germline ends. The CDR3 is made up of 14 amino acids. CDR3 protein: CASSIDGRYTEAFF. For the CDR3, the DNA is TGTGCCAGTAGTATAGATGGTCGGTACACTGAAGCTTTCTTT.

V and J are TRBV30 and TRBJ2-7, with D possibly matching TRBD1 (5 bases). CDR3 size: 11 residues. With 4 bases removed from V and 5 bases from J, the gap between germline ends came to 9 bases. The germline V gene has CDR1 GTSNPN and CDR2 SVGIG (reference sequence). CDR3 coding DNA: TGTGCCTGGACAGGGTATAACGAGCAGTACTTC. This codes for CAWTGYNEQYF. Complete variable domain (other parts from reference TRBV30 and TRBJ2-7): SQTIHQWPATLVQPVGSPLSLECTVEGTSNPNLYWYRQAAGRGLQLLFYSVGIGQISSEVPQNLSASRPQDRQFILSSKKLLLSDSGFYLCAWTGYNEQYFGPGTRLTVT.

The V and J genes are TRBV19 and TRBJ1-5; D remains ambiguous. The germline V gene encodes CDR1 LNHDA and CDR2 SQIVND (reference sequence). Between the trimmed V and J ends, which lost 7 bases and 7 bases, there was a span of 11 bases. The CDR3 spans 12 residues. The CDR3 DNA follows: TGTGCCAGTAACCTGAGCGGACAGCCCCAGCATTTT. This sequence encodes CASNLSGQPQHF. The full variable domain, rest sourced from reference TRBV19 and TRBJ1-5, is DGGITQSPKYLFRKEGQNVTLSCEQNLNHDAMYWYRQDPGQGLRLIYYSQIVNDFQKGDIAEGYSVSREKKESFPLTVTSAQKNPTAFYLCASNLSGQPQHFGDGTRLSIL.

The chain joins TRBV9 to TRBJ1-6, with 8 nucleotides matching TRBD1. Losses at the gene ends were 2 bases for V and 7 bases for J; bases not matched to a gene: 5. CDR3 length equals 15 residues. The germline V gene has CDR1 SGDLS and CDR2 YYNGEE. The chain's CDR3 is CASSVDQGANSPLHF. The CDR3 coding sequence is TGTGCCAGCAGCGTGGATCAGGGGGCGAATTCACCCCTCCACTTT.

This clone has a single count. The same CDR3 also results from other DNA sequences found in this sample. V is TRBV2 and J is TRBJ2-7; TRBD2 matches 11 bases. V shed 4 bases and J 4 bases; nucleotides not matched to a gene: 3. The germline V gene encodes CDR1 SNHLY and CDR2 FYNNEI. This CDR3 has 14 amino acids. CDR3 nucleotides: TGTGCCAGCAGTGGGACTAGCGGGTCGTACGAGCAGTACTTC. Its protein product is CASSGTSGSYEQYF.

The chain recombines TRBV6-5 with TRBJ1-4; TRBD1 is a possible D gene (6 bases). The V gene lost 6 bases and the J gene lost 5 bases, with 13 bases spanning the gap. The CDR3 length is 14 residues. From germline, CDR1 is MNHEY and CDR2 SVGAGI. The CDR3 spells CASRPRTENEKLFF. As DNA, the CDR3 is TGTGCCAGCAGACCAAGGACAGAGAATGAAAAACTGTTTTTT.

The rearrangement uses TRBV7-3 and TRBJ1-6; TRBD1 matches at 8 bases. From germline, CDR1 is SGHTA and CDR2 FQGTGA. The J segment lost 4 bases and the V segment lost 5 bases, leaving 4 bases of the junction unmatched. This CDR3 has 15 residues. The DNA for the CDR3 is TGTGCCAGCAGCCCGACAGGGGAATATAATTCACCCCTCCACTTT. Protein sequence: CASSPTGEYNSPLHF. Full variable domain (remainder filled in from reference TRBV7-3 and TRBJ1-6): GAGVSQTPSNKVTEKGKYVELRCDPISGHTALYWYRQSLGQGPEFLIYFQGTGAADDSGLPNDRFFAVRPEGSVSTLKIQRTERGDSAVYLCASSPTGEYNSPLHFGNGTRLTVT.

This sequence joins TRBV7-3 and TRBJ2-1; D is perhaps TRBD2 (7 bases). This CDR3 comprises 16 residues. CDR1 SGHTA and CDR2 FQGTGA come from the germline V gene. Trimming took off 5 bases at V and 4 bases at J, with 18 bases between the two ends. CDR3 DNA sequence: TGTGCCAGCAGCCTCCTGGGGGGGGCGACTTACAATGAGCAGTTCTTC. Encoded protein: CASSLLGGATYNEQFF.

V gene TRBV19 combines with J gene TRBJ1-6, with a possible D match to TRBD1 (5 bases). Germline-derived CDR1 and CDR2 are LNHDA and SQIVND (reference sequence). The CDR3 is 13 residues long. V gave up 1 base and J gave up 7 bases, with 5 bases separating them. The CDR3 spells CASSIAGNSPLHF. Here the CDR3 DNA reads TGTGCCAGTAGTATAGCAGGGAATTCACCCCTCCACTTT.

This sequence joins TRBV29-1 and TRBJ2-5; 9 nucleotides agree with TRBD1. The CDR3 contains 14 residues. Looked up from germline, CDR1 is SQVTM and CDR2 is ANQGSEA. J gave up 0 bases and V 4 bases, and 3 bases lay outside the gene matches. The CDR3 here is CSVARDRDQETQYF. The CDR3 region has the DNA TGCAGCGTTGCTCGGGACAGGGACCAAGAGACCCAGTACTTC.